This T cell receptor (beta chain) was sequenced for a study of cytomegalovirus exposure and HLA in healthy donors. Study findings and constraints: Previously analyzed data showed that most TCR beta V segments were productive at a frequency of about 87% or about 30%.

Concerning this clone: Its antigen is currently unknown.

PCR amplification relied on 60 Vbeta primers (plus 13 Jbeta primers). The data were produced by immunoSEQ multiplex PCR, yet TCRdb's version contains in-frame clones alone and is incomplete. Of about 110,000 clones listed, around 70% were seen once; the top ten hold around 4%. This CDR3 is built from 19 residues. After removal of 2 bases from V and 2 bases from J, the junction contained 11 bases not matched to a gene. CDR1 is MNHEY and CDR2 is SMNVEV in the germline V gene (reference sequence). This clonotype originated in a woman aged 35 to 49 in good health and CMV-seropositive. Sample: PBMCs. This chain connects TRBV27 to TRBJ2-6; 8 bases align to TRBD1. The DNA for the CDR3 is TGTGCCAGCAGTTTAAAGCGAACAGGGGGAAGTGCTGGGGCCAACGTCCTGACTTTC. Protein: CASSLKRTGGSAGANVLTF.